This T cell receptor beta chain was profiled in a study of regulatory T cells in long-lasting Graves disease. In its sample, this clonotype was seen a few times. Antigen specificity is unknown. The sample's time point: persistent/refractory GD, antithyroid drugs over 5 years with positive TRAb. The authors made the TCR library using RNA they extracted from PBMCs. The patient group derived from an endocrinology department in Xi'an, China. Study outcomes and limitations: Preferential use of TRBV28, TRBJ1-2 and TRBJ2-5 was seen in persistent disease. Public clonotype sharing was higher in persistent than newly diagnosed patients. A limited number of samples was an acknowledged limitation.

Arm-PCR of CDR3 regions and iRepertoire HTBI primers were the basis on which TCR beta libraries were built. Via MiXCR, TCRdb re-called the multiplex PCR reads, giving one row per CDR3 protein. The sample has some 430,000 distinct CDR3 sequences, roughly 21% seen once. This CDR3 is 13 amino acids long. Germline assignment: CDR1 SGHDT and CDR2 YYEEEE. Trimming cost V 4 bases and J 4 bases, with 11 bases left between them. This TCR came from a female donor with Graves disease. Specimen: peripheral blood mononuclear cells (PBMCs), collected when the disease was refractory, from a patient treated with antithyroid drugs. V and J are TRBV5-6 and TRBJ1-1; possible D gene TRBD1, 5 bases. The CDR3 is CASSPRETTEAFF. CDR3 coding DNA: TGTGCCAGCAGCCCCAGGGAGACCACTGAAGCTTTCTTT.